What follows are 26 T cell receptor beta chains derived from one specimen sequenced in a study of T cell repertoires in ileal Crohn's disease. Using immunoSEQ multiplex PCR, the repertoire was profiled, and TCRdb retains in-frame clones only, with some absent. The profile shows around 5,500 clones, roughly 80% of them singletons. The sequenced material came from ileal tissue. These receptor sequences come from an adult with Crohn's disease.

This rearrangement joins TRBV7-4 to TRBJ1-3; D remains ambiguous. The length of the CDR3 is 18 residues. The germline V gene has CDR1 SGHVT and CDR2 SQSDAQ. V was cut by 4 bases and J by 0 bases, with 19 bases left in between. The CDR3 nucleotides read TGTGCCAGCAGCTCCATCCGTTTCTTAGCTGTCTCTGGAAACACCATATATTTT. Encoded protein: CASSSIRFLAVSGNTIYF.

The J gene is TRBJ2-3, the V gene TRBV5-1; 10 nucleotides match TRBD2. Per the germline V gene, CDR1 is SGHRS and CDR2 is YFSETQ. The CDR3 is made up of 18 amino acids. Unmatched junction bases numbered 7, after V lost 0 bases and J lost 0 bases. The CDR3 loop reads CASSLAPSGSRSTDTQYF. The CDR3 DNA reads TGCGCCAGCAGCTTGGCGCCTAGCGGGAGTAGGAGCACAGATACGCAGTATTTT.

J is TRBJ2-3 and V is TRBV7-8, with D maybe TRBD2 (6 bases). The CDR3 length is 12 residues. V was shortened by 2 bases and J by 6 bases, with 6 bases between the two germline ends. The V gene's germline CDR1 is SGHVS and CDR2 FQNEAQ. CDR3 in amino acids: CASSLSGDTQYF. CDR3 DNA sequence: TGTGCCAGCAGCTTAAGCGGGGATACGCAGTATTTT. Together with reference TRBV7-8 and TRBJ2-3, the CDR3 gives the full variable domain: GAGVSQSPRYKVAKRGQDVALRCDPISGHVSLFWYQQALGQGPEFLTYFQNEAQLDKSGLPSDRFFAERPEGSVSTLKIQRTQQEDSAVYLCASSLSGDTQYFGPGTRLTVL.

This chain joins TRBV10-2 and TRBJ2-6, with 9 bases aligning to TRBD1. The germline CDR1 and CDR2 sequences are WSHSY and SAAADI. The CDR3 contains 19 residues. After removal of 3 bases from V and 0 bases from J, the junction contained 9 bases not matched to a gene. The CDR3: CASSDWAGTGSSGANVLTF. As DNA, the CDR3 is TGCGCCAGCAGTGACTGGGCGGGGACAGGGAGCTCTGGGGCCAACGTCCTGACTTTC.

The rearrangement joins TRBV7-8 to TRBJ2-2; TRBD2 matches 10 bases. The germline CDR1 and CDR2 sequences are SGHVS and FQNEAQ. After removal of 3 bases from V and 6 bases from J, the junction contained 13 bases not matched to a gene. The CDR3 is made up of 18 amino acids. The CDR3 loop reads CASSFPARRTSGAGELFF. The CDR3 DNA reads as TGTGCCAGCAGCTTTCCAGCGCGAAGGACTAGCGGAGCCGGGGAGCTGTTTTTT.

The CDR3 DNA is TGTGCCAGCAGACTTCGGGACAGGGCTTACAATGAGCAGTTCTTC. Its protein product is CASRLRDRAYNEQFF. The chain recombines TRBV6-5 with TRBJ2-1; 9 bases are shared with TRBD1. The CDR3 covers 15 residues. J was trimmed by 4 bases and V by 6 bases; bases with no gene match: 7. Germline CDR1 is MNHEY and CDR2 is SVGAGI.

The chain uses TRBV6-5 and TRBJ1-1; a weak D match, TRBD1 (6 bases). Trimming pared 2 bases from V and 10 bases from J, leaving 11 bases between. Germline assignment: CDR1 MNHEY and CDR2 SVGAGI. The CDR3 covers 12 residues. Here the CDR3 reads CASSYPGTRAFF. The CDR3 coding sequence is TGTGCCAGCAGTTACCCCGGGACAAGAGCTTTCTTT.

V and J are TRBV29-1 and TRBJ2-1, with TRBD2 identical over 7 bases. The trim removed 4 bases at V and 1 base at J, leaving 1 base unmatched. Germline V gene sequence: CDR1 SQVTM, CDR2 ANQGSEA. This CDR3 is 13 amino acids long. CDR3 sequence reads: CSVGGSSYNEQFF. CDR3 DNA: TGCAGCGTTGGCGGGAGTTCCTACAATGAGCAGTTCTTC.

The CDR3 sequence is CASSGHFDGYTF. CDR3 nucleotide sequence: TGTGCCAGCAGTGGACATTTCGATGGCTACACCTTC. The chain carries TRBV2 and TRBJ1-2; D gene uncertain. The CDR3 consists of 12 residues. Germline CDR1 SNHLY, CDR2 FYNNEI. The ends were cut back, 4 bases at V and 6 bases at J, with 9 bases in the middle.

This clone has only a few counts. The genes are TRBV5-4 and TRBJ2-7; 8 bases line up with TRBD1. Germline assignment: CDR1 SGHNT and CDR2 YYREEE (reference sequence). V trimming: 4 bases; J trimming: 3 bases; junction bases outside the gene matches: 6. The CDR3 covers 14 residues. The CDR3 here is CASSKTGTGYEQYF. In nucleotides, the CDR3 is TGTGCCAGCAGCAAAACCGGGACAGGCTACGAGCAGTACTTC. The full variable domain, its missing parts supplied by reference TRBV5-4 and TRBJ2-7, is ETGVTQSPTHLIKTRGQQVTLRCSSQSGHNTVSWYQQALGQGPQFIFQYYREEENGRGNFPPRFSGLQFPNYSSELNVNALELDDSALYLCASSKTGTGYEQYFGPGTRLTVT.

V is TRBV6-1 and J is TRBJ1-6; 10 bases map to TRBD1. Germline V gene sequence: CDR1 MNHNS, CDR2 SASEGT. CDR3 size: 18 residues. The V and J ends lost 4 bases and 6 bases, in that order; junction bases with no gene match: 12. This CDR3 reads CASSAVLQRTGGNSPLHF. CDR3 DNA: TGTGCCAGCAGTGCGGTACTTCAAAGGACAGGGGGTAATTCACCCCTCCACTTT.

J is TRBJ2-5 and V is TRBV5-1; 15 nucleotides agree with TRBD2. The DNA end favors TRBJ2-7, so the J call may be wrong. The CDR3 totals 16 residues. CDR1 SGHRS and CDR2 YFSETQ come from the germline V gene. The CDR3 nucleotides read TGCGCCAGCAGCGGACTAGCGGGAGGGAAGCGGAACGAGCAGTACTTC. Amino acids: CASSGLAGGKRNEQYF.

This chain uses TRBV2 with TRBJ2-2, with TRBD1 matching over 9 bases. J gave up 0 bases and V 4 bases, and 6 bases lay outside the gene matches. The CDR3 totals 17 residues. The V gene's germline CDR1 is SNHLY and CDR2 FYNNEI. CDR3: CASSGLDRGTNTGELFF. The DNA for the CDR3 is TGTGCCAGCAGTGGCCTGGACAGGGGAACGAACACCGGGGAGCTGTTTTTT.

The V gene is TRBV7-2, the J gene TRBJ2-6; TRBD2 matches 12 bases. Germline CDR1 reads SGHTA; CDR2 reads FQGNSA. The CDR3 has 19 amino acids. V trimming: 4 bases; J trimming: 0 bases; junction bases outside the gene matches: 7. In nucleotides, the CDR3 is TGTGCCAGCAGCTCTCGGACTAGCGGGGTTGCCTCTGGGGCCAACGTCCTGACTTTC. Amino acid sequence: CASSSRTSGVASGANVLTF.

This clone has just a few counts. This rearrangement joins TRBV29-1 to TRBJ1-1, with D hard to call. CDR3 length: 12 amino acids. Germline CDR1 is SQVTM and CDR2 is ANQGSEA. Between the trimmed V and J ends, which lost 4 bases and 1 base, there was a span of 7 bases. The CDR3 loop is CSVALWNTEAFF. DNA of the CDR3: TGCAGCGTTGCCCTCTGGAACACTGAAGCTTTCTTT.

The V gene is TRBV19, the J gene TRBJ1-2, with D hard to call. The CDR3 extends over 14 amino acids. V was trimmed by 2 bases and J by 4 bases, leaving 11 bases between them. Germline lookup yields CDR1 LNHDA and CDR2 SQIVND (reference sequence). The CDR3: CASSIRGTVYGYTF. In DNA form, the CDR3 reads TGTGCCAGTAGTATACGTGGAACAGTCTATGGCTACACCTTC.

The rearrangement links TRBV28 to TRBJ1-5; a weak D match, TRBD1 (6 bases). The CDR3 is 17 residues long. CDR1 and CDR2 from the germline V gene are MDHEN and SYDVKM. V was trimmed by 2 bases and J by 0 bases, leaving 14 bases between them. The CDR3, as DNA: TGTGCCAGCAGTTTAGGAGGGGGGGGTTATAGCAATCAGCCCCAGCATTTT. It translates to CASSLGGGGYSNQPQHF.

This chain links TRBV7-9 with TRBJ2-5; 7 positions agree with TRBD2. The germline CDR1 and CDR2 sequences are SEHNR and FQNEAQ (reference sequence). The CDR3 totals 14 residues. V shed 4 bases, J shed 4 bases, and the junction held 6 bases outside the gene matches. CDR3 nucleotides: TGTGCCAGCAGCTATCGGGAGGCTTCAGAGACCCAGTACTTC. Its protein product is CASSYREASETQYF.

The rearrangement uses TRBV9 and TRBJ2-3, with TRBD2 matching 9 bases. The V gene end was trimmed by 4 bases and the J gene end by 5 bases; junction bases not matched to a gene: 14. The CDR3 is 17 residues long. CDR1 SGDLS and CDR2 YYNGEE come from the germline V gene. The CDR3 DNA is TGTGCCAGCAGCTCTCAGAGGCTAGCGGGGAGGGGAGATACGCAGTATTTT. Translation gives CASSSQRLAGRGDTQYF.

The rearrangement joins TRBV11-2 to TRBJ2-3; the D gene is possibly TRBD1 (5 bases). V lost 3 bases and J lost 2, with 15 bases in between. Germline loops: CDR1 SGHAT, CDR2 FQNNGV. This CDR3 has 16 residues. The CDR3 DNA is TGTGCCAGCAGCTTTAATTCGCAGGGAACCACAGATACGCAGTATTTT. It translates to CASSFNSQGTTDTQYF.

This clone was counted between two and nine times. The rearrangement links TRBV11-3 to TRBJ2-1; TRBD1 is a possible D gene (6 bases). Looked up from germline, CDR1 is SGHNT and CDR2 is YENEEA. The CDR3 loop spans 16 amino acids. V dropped 1 base and J dropped 3 bases, with 13 bases sitting between them. The CDR3 loop is CASSLGQAELYNEQFF. In DNA form, the CDR3 reads TGTGCCAGCAGCTTAGGACAGGCGGAACTCTACAATGAGCAGTTCTTC.

The chain links TRBV5-1 to TRBJ2-3, with TRBD1 matching 9 bases. Germline trimming cut 3 bases from V and 4 bases from J; bases unmatched to any gene: 9. CDR1 is SGHRS and CDR2 is YFSETQ in the germline V gene. The CDR3 totals 16 residues. DNA of the CDR3: TGCGCCAGCAGCTCCGGGACAGGGATGGATTCAGATACGCAGTATTTT. It codes for CASSSGTGMDSDTQYF. Variable domain in full (rest from reference TRBV5-1 and TRBJ2-3): KAGVTQTPRYLIKTRGQQVTLSCSPISGHRSVSWYQQTPGQGLQFLFEYFSETQRNKGNFPGRFSGRQFSNSRSEMNVSTLELGDSALYLCASSSGTGMDSDTQYFGPGTRLTVL.

This chain links TRBV28 with TRBJ1-2, with D tentatively TRBD1 (6 bases). CDR1 MDHEN and CDR2 SYDVKM come from the germline V gene. The V end was cut by 6 bases, the J end by 4 bases, with 12 bases between. This CDR3 spans 13 amino acids. This chain's CDR3 is CASSLGRGYGYTF. Here the CDR3 DNA reads TGTGCCAGCAGCCTGGGCAGGGGCTATGGCTACACCTTC.

The V call is TRBV7-2, the J call TRBJ1-2, with 9 nucleotides matching TRBD1. The CDR3 extends over 13 amino acids. J was trimmed by 5 bases and V by 5 bases; bases with no gene match: 3. Germline values: CDR1 SGHTA, CDR2 FQGNSA. For the CDR3, the DNA is TGTGCCAGCAGCGCAGGACAGGGGTATGGCTACACCTTC. This sequence encodes CASSAGQGYGYTF.

The chain joins TRBV2 to TRBJ1-2; unclear D gene. The germline V and J ends were trimmed by 7 bases and 0 bases, with 6 bases remaining between them. Per germline, CDR1 SNHLY and CDR2 FYNNEI. The CDR3 loop spans 12 amino acids. The CDR3 DNA reads TGTGCCAGCACGGTAGCTAACTATGGCTACACCTTC. As protein: CASTVANYGYTF.

This clone was detected only a few times. The gene calls are TRBV18 and TRBJ2-7, with TRBD1 matching over 11 bases. The CDR3 is made up of 17 amino acids. CDR1 KGHSH and CDR2 LQKENI come from the germline V gene. The ends lost 5 bases at V and 0 bases at J; junction bases unmatched: 9. CDR3 amino acids: CASSESRGTGGSYEQYF. CDR3 nucleotide sequence: TGTGCCAGCTCAGAGTCAAGGGGGACAGGGGGCTCCTACGAGCAGTACTTC.